This TCR beta chain was sequenced in a study of regulatory T cells in long-lasting Graves disease. Study at large: More than 5 years of antithyroid drugs with positive TSH receptor antibodies defined persistent Graves' disease.

The germline gives CDR1 MNHNS, CDR2 SASEGT. Trimming removed 7 bases at V and 10 bases at J, with 11 bases between. The CDR3 runs 12 residues. A word on this clonotype: Antigen specificity is unknown.

Study results and caveats: With persistent disease, TRBV28, TRBJ1-2 and TRBJ2-5 were the favored segments.

With iRepertoire HTBI primers and Arm-PCR of CDR3 regions, TCR beta libraries were built. TCRdb itself ran the multiplex PCR reads through MiXCR, one entry per CDR3 protein. The sample has roughly 400,000 distinct CDR3 sequences, about a fifth seen once. Time point: persistent/refractory GD, antithyroid drugs over 5 years with positive TRAb. From RNA extracted from PBMCs, the TCR library was made. American Thyroid Association guidelines were used to diagnose Graves' disease. This chain joins TRBV6-1 and TRBJ1-6; a possible D gene is TRBD1 (6 bases). This receptor was identified in a female donor with Graves disease. The sequencing here drew on peripheral blood mononuclear cells (PBMCs), taken when the disease was refractory, from a patient treated with antithyroid drugs. CDR3 residues: CASTRGESPLHF. Here the CDR3 DNA reads TGTGCCAGCACCAGGGGCGAGTCACCCCTCCACTTT.